This TCR beta chain was retrieved from a study of CD8 T cells in Susac syndrome. Per the germline V gene, CDR1 is LGHDT and CDR2 is YNNKEL (reference sequence). This CDR3 has 15 residues. Trimming left V 0 bases short and J 4 bases short, with 10 bases between. An input of about 0.5 to 1 ug of RNA was subjected to reverse transcription using random hexamers. TCRdb redid the calling of the immunoSEQ multiplex PCR reads with MiXCR, one entry per CDR3 protein. The repertoire holds roughly 180,000 distinct CDR3 sequences, roughly 94% seen once, with 0.085% to 0.1% in the top ten. Sequenced input: CD4+ T cells from PBMCs. The chain has TRBV3-1 and TRBJ1-5; D is unclear. This clonotype was obtained from a human donor with Susac syndrome. The CDR3 DNA reads TGTGCCAGCAGCCAAGAAGTCGGGAGGAATCAGCCCCAGCATTTT. Translated: CASSQEVGRNQPQHF.